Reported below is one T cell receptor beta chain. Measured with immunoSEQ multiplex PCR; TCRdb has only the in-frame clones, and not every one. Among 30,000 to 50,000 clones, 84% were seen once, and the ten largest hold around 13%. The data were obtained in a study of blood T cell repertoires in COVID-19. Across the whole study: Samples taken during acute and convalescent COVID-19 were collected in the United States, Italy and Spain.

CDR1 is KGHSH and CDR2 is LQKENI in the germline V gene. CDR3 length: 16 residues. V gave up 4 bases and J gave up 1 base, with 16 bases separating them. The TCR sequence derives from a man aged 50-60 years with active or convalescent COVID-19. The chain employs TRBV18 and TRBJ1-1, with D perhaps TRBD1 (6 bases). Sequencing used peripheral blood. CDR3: CASSLGTTLGNTEAFF. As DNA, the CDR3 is TGTGCCAGCTCACTAGGGACAACTCTCGGGAACACTGAAGCTTTCTTT.